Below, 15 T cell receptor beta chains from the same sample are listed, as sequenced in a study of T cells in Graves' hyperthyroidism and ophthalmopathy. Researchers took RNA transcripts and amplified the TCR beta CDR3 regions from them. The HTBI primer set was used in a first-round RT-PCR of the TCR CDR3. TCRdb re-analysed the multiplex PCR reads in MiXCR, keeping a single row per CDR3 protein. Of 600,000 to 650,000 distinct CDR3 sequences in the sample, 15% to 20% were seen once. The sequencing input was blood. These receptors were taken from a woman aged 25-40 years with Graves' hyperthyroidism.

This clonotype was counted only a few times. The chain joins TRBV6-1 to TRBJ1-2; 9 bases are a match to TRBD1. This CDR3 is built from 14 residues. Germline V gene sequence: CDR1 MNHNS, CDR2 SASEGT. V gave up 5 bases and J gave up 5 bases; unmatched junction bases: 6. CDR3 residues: CASSFGTGQYGYTF. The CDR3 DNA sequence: TGTGCCAGCAGTTTCGGGACAGGGCAGTATGGCTACACCTTC.

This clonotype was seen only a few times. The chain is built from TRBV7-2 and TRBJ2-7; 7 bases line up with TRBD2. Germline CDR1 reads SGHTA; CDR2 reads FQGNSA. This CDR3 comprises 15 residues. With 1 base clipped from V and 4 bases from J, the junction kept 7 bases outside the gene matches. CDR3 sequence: CASSLEGTKVYEQYF. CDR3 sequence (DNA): TGTGCCAGCAGCTTAGAGGGGACTAAAGTTTACGAGCAGTACTTC.

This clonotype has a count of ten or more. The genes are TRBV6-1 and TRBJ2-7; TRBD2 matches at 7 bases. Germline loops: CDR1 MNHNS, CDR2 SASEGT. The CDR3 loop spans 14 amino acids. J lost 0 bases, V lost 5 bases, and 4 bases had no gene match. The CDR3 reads CASSRTRSSYEQYF. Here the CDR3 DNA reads TGTGCCAGCAGTCGGACTAGATCCTCCTACGAGCAGTACTTC.

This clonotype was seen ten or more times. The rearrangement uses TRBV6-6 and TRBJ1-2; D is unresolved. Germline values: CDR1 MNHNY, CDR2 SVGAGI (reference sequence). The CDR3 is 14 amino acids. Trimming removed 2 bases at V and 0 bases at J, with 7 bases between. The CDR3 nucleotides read TGTGCCAGCAGTTACCCGGAGGCTAACTATGGCTACACCTTC. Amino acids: CASSYPEANYGYTF.

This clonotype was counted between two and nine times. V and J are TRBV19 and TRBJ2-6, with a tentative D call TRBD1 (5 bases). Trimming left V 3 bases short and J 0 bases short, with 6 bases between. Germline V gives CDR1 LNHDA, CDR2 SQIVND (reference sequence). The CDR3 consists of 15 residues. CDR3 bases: TGTGCCAGTAGTATCAGGGTCTCTGGGGCCAACGTCCTGACTTTC. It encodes CASSIRVSGANVLTF. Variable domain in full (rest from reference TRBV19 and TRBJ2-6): DGGITQSPKYLFRKEGQNVTLSCEQNLNHDAMYWYRQDPGQGLRLIYYSQIVNDFQKGDIAEGYSVSREKKESFPLTVTSAQKNPTAFYLCASSIRVSGANVLTFGAGSRLTVL.

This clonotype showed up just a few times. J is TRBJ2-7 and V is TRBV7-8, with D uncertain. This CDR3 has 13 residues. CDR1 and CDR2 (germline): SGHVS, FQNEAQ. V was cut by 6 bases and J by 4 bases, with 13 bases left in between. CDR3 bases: TGTGCCAGCAGTCGGGTTGGTCGTTACGAGCAGTACTTC. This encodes CASSRVGRYEQYF.

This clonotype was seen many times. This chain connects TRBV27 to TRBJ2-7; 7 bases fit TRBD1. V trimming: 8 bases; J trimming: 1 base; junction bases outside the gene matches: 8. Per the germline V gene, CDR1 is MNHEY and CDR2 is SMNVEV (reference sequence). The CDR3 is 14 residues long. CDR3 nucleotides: TGTGCCAGCCGCAGACAGGGACCATCCTACGAGCAGTACTTC. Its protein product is CASRRQGPSYEQYF.

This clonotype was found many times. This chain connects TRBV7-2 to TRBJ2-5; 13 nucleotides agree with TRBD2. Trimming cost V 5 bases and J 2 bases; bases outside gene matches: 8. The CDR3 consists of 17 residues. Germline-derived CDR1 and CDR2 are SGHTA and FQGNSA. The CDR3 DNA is TGTGCCAGCAGCCCCGCGGGGGGACTAGCGGGACAAGAGACCCAGTACTTC. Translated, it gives CASSPAGGLAGQETQYF.

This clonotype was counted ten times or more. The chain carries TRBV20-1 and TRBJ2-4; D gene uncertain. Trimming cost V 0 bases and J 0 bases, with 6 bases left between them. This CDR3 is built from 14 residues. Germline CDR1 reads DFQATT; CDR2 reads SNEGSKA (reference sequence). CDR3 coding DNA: TGCAGTGCTAGAGAAAGCTTAGCCAAAAACATTCAGTACTTC. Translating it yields CSARESLAKNIQYF.

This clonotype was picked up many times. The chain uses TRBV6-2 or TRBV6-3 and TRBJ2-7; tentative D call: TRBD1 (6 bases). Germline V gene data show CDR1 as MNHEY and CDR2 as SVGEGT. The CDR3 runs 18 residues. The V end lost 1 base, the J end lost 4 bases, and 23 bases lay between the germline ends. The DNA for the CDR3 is TGTGCCAGCAGTTACTACCTACGAAGGACAGCGAATAGTTACGAGCAGTACTTC. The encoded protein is CASSYYLRRTANSYEQYF.

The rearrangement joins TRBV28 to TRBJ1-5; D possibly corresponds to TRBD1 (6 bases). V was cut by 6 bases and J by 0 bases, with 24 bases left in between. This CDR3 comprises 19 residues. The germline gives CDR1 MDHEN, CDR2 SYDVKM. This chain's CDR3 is CASSPIYFHREHSNQPQHF. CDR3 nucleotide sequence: TGTGCCAGCAGCCCGATCTATTTTCACAGGGAGCATAGCAATCAGCCCCAGCATTTT.

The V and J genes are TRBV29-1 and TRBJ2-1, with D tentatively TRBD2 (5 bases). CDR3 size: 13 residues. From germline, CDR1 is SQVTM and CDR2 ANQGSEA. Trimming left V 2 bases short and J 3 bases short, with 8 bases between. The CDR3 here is CSVENGGYNEQFF. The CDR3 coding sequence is TGCAGCGTTGAAAATGGAGGCTACAATGAGCAGTTCTTC.

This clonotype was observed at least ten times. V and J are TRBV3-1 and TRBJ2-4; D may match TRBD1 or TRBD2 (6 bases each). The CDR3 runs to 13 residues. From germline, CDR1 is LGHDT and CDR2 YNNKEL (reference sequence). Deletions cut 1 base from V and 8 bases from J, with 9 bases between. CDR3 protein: CASSQGRGDIQYF. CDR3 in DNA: TGTGCCAGCAGCCAAGGTAGGGGGGACATTCAGTACTTC.

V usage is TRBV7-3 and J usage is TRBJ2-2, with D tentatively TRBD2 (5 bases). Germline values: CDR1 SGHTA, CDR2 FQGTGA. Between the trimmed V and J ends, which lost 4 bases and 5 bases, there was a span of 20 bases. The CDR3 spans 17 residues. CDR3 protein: CASSSNRAREGTGELFF. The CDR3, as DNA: TGTGCCAGCAGCTCAAACCGGGCCCGGGAAGGGACCGGGGAGCTGTTTTTT.

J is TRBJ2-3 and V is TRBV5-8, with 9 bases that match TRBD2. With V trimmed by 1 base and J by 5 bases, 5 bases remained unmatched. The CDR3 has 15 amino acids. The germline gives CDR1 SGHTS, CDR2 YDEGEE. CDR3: CASSLRGRAGDTQYF. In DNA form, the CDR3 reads TGTGCCAGCAGCTTGCGCGGGAGGGCGGGAGATACGCAGTATTTT.